The T cell receptor beta chain under discussion was sequenced for a study of T cells after posttransplantation cyclophosphamide. CDR3 size: 15 residues. V gave up 5 bases and J gave up 1 base, with 15 bases separating them. Germline V gene data show CDR1 as SGDLS and CDR2 as YYNGEE. TCRdb's table, derived via immunoSEQ multiplex PCR, lists solely in-frame clones and lacks some. Among 34,000 or so clones, 90% to 95% were seen once, and the ten largest hold approximately 0.1%. The naive gate required viable CD3+CD4+ or CD3+CD8+ cells with CCR7+CD45RA+CD45RO-CD95-CD27+CD28+ phenotype. This sequence originates from a man in his thirties or forties in good health and a related stem cell transplant donor. Source material: naive CD4+ T cells sorted from blood. This sequence joins TRBV9 and TRBJ1-1, with D maybe TRBD1 (5 bases). The CDR3 DNA is TGTGCCAGCAGTCAATACGACAGACAGAACACTGAAGCTTTCTTT. This translates into CASSQYDRQNTEAFF. The full variable domain, with the rest looked up from reference TRBV9 and TRBJ1-1, is DSGVTQTPKHLITATGQRVTLRCSPRSGDLSVYWYQQSLDQGLQFLIQYYNGEERAKGNILERFSAQQFPDLHSELNLSSLELGDSALYFCASSQYDRQNTEAFFGQGTRLTVV.